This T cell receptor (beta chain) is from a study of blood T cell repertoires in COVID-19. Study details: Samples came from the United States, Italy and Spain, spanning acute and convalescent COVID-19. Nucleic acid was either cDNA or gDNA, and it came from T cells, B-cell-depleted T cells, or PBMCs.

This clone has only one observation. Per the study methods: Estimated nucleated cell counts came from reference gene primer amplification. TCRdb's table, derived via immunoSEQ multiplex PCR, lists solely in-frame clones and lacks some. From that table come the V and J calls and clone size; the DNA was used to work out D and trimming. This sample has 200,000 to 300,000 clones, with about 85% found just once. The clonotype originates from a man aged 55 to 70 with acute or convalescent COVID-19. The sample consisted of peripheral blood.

CDR3 in amino acids: CASSADSYNYGYTF. DNA for the CDR3: TGTGCCAGTAGTGCGGACAGCTATAACTATGGCTACACCTTC. The genes are TRBV19 and TRBJ1-2; perhaps TRBD1 as D (6 bases). Germline V gene sequence: CDR1 LNHDA, CDR2 SQIVND (reference sequence). Trimming took 5 bases from V and 1 from J, leaving 11 bases between them. CDR3 size: 14 residues.